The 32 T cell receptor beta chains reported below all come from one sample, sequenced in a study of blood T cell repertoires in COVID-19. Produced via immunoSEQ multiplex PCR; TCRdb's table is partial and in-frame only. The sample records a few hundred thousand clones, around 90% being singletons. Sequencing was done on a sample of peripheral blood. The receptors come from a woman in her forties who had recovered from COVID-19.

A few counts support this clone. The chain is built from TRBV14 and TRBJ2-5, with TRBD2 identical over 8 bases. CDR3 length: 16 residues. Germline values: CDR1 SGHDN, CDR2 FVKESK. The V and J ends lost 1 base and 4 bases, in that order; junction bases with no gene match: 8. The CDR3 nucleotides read TGTGCCAGCAGCCAAGGGAAGAGCGGGAGTAGAGAGACCCAGTACTTC. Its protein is CASSQGKSGSRETQYF.

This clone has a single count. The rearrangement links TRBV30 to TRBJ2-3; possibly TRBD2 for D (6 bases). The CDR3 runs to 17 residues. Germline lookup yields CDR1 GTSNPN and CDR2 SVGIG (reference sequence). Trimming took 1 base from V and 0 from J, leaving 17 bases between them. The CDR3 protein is CAWSALLGGASTDTQYF. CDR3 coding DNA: TGTGCCTGGAGTGCCCTCTTGGGGGGAGCTAGCACAGATACGCAGTATTTT. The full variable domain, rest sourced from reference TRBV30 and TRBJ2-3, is SQTIHQWPATLVQPVGSPLSLECTVEGTSNPNLYWYRQAAGRGLQLLFYSVGIGQISSEVPQNLSASRPQDRQFILSSKKLLLSDSGFYLCAWSALLGGASTDTQYFGPGTRLTVL.

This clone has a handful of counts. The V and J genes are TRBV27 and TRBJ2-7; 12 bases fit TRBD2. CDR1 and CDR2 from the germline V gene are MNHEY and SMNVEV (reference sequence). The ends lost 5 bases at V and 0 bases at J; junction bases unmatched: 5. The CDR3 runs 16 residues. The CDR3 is CASSPGTSGPSYEQYF. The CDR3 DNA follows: TGTGCCAGCAGTCCAGGGACTAGCGGGCCCTCCTACGAGCAGTACTTC.

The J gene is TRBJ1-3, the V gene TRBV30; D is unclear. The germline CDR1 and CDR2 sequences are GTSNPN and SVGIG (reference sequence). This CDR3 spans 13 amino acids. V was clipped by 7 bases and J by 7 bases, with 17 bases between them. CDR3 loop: CASSRPSGNTIYF. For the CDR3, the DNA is TGTGCCTCCTCAAGACCTTCGGGGAACACCATATATTTT.

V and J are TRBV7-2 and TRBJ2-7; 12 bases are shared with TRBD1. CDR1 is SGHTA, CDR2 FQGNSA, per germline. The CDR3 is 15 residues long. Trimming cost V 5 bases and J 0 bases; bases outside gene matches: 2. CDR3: CASSPGQGASYEQYF. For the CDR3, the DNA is TGTGCCAGCAGCCCGGGACAGGGGGCCTCCTACGAGCAGTACTTC.

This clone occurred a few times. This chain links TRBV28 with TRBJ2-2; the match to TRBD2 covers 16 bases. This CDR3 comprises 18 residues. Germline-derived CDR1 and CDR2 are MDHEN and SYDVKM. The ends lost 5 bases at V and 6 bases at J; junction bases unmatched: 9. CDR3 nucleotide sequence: TGTGCCAGCAGTGTAAACTTGGGACTAGCGGGAGGGGCCGGGGAGCTGTTTTTT. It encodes CASSVNLGLAGGAGELFF.

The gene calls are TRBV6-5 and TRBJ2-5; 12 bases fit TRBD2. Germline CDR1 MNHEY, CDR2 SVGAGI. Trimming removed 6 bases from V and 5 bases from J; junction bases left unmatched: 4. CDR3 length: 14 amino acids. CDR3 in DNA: TGTGCCAGCAGGAGACTAGCGGGAGTGGAGACCCAGTACTTC. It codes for CASRRLAGVETQYF.

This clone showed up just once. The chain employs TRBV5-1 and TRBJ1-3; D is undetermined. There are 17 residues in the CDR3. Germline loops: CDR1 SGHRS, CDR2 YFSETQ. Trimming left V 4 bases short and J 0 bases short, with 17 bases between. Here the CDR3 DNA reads TGCGCCAGCAGCCCCCAGATTGCACACGACTCTGGAAACACCATATATTTT. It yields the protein CASSPQIAHDSGNTIYF.

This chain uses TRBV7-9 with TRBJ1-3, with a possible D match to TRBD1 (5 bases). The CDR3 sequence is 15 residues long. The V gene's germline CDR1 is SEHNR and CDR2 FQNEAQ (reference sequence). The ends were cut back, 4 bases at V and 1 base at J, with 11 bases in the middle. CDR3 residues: CASSSRGNSGNTIYF. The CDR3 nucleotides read TGTGCCAGCAGCTCCCGGGGGAATTCTGGAAACACCATATATTTT.

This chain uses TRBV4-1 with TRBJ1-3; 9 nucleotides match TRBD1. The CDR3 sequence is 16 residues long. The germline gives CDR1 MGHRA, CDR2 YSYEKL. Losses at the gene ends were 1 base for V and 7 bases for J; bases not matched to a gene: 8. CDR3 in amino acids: CASSQGKRGTGNTIYF. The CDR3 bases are TGCGCCAGCAGCCAAGGCAAAAGGGGGACAGGGAACACCATATATTTT.

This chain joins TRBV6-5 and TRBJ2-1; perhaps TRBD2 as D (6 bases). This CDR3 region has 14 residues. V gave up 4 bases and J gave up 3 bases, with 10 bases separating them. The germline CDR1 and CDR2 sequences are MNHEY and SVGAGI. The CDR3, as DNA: TGTGCCAGCAGTTCTGCGGGGTTCTACAATGAGCAGTTCTTC. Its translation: CASSSAGFYNEQFF.

The chain's CDR3 is CASRLQGAGTDTQYF. The CDR3 region has the DNA TGTGCCAGCAGATTACAGGGGGCAGGCACAGATACGCAGTATTTT. The V and J genes are TRBV2 and TRBJ2-3, with 9 bases aligning to TRBD1. Germline trimming cut 6 bases from V and 1 base from J; bases unmatched to any gene: 5. The CDR3 length is 15 residues. Germline values: CDR1 SNHLY, CDR2 FYNNEI.

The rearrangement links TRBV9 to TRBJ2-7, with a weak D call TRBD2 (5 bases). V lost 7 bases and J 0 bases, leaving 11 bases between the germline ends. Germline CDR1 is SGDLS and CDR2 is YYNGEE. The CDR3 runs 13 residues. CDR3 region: CASGSGNSYEQYF. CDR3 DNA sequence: TGTGCCAGCGGCAGCGGAAACTCCTACGAGCAGTACTTC.

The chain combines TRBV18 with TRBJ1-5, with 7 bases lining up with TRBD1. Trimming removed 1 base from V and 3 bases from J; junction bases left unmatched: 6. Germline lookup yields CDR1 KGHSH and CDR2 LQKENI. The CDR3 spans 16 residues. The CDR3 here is CASSPQGARNNQPQHF. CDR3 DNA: TGTGCCAGCTCACCACAGGGGGCGCGGAACAATCAGCCCCAGCATTTT.

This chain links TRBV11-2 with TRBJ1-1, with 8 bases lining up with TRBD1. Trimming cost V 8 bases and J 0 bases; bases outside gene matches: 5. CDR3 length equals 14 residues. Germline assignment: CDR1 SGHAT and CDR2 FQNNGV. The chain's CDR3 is CASSGQGLNTEAFF. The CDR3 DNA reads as TGTGCCAGCTCAGGACAGGGACTGAACACTGAAGCTTTCTTT.

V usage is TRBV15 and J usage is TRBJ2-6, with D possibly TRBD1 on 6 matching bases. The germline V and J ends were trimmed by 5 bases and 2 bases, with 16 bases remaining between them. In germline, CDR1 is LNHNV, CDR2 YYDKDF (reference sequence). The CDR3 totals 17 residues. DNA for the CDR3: TGTGCCACCAGCCCACCTGCAGGGGCGGCTGGGGCCAACGTCCTGACTTTC. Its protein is CATSPPAGAAGANVLTF.

Written as DNA, the CDR3 is TGCGCCAGCAGCCAAGCGACAGGGGTAAGCTACGAGCAGTACTTC. This gives the protein CASSQATGVSYEQYF. V usage is TRBV4-1 and J usage is TRBJ2-7; 8 nucleotides align to TRBD1. Trimming removed 1 base from V and 3 bases from J; junction bases left unmatched: 5. CDR1 MGHRA and CDR2 YSYEKL come from the germline V gene. The CDR3 consists of 15 residues.

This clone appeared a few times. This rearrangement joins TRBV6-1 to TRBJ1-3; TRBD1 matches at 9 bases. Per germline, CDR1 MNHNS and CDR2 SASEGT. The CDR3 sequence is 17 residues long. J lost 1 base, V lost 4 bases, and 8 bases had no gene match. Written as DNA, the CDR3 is TGTGCCAGCAGTGGGACAGGGGCTAGTTATTCTGGAAACACCATATATTTT. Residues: CASSGTGASYSGNTIYF.

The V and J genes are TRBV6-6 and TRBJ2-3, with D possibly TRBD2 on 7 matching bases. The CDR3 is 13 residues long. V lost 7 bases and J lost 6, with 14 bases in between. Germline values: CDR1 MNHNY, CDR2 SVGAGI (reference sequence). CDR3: CASTPRGADTQYF. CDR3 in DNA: TGTGCCAGCACCCCCCGGGGGGCGGATACGCAGTATTTT.

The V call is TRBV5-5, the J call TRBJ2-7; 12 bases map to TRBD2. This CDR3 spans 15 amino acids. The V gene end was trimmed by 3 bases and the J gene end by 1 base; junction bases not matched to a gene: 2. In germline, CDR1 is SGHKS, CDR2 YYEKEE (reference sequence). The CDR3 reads CASSSGTSGSYEQYF. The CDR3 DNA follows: TGTGCCAGCAGCTCCGGGACTAGCGGGTCCTACGAGCAGTACTTC.

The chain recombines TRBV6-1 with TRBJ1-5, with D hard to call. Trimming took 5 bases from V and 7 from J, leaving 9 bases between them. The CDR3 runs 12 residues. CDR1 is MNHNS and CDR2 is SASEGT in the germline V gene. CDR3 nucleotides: TGTGCCAGCAGTCGCGACATGCAGCCCCAGCATTTT. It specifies CASSRDMQPQHF.

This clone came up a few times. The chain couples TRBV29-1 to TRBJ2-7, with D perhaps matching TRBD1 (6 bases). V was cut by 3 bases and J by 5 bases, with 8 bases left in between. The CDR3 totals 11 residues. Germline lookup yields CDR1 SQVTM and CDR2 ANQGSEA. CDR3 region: CSVDRGHEQYF. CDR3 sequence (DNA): TGCAGCGTTGACAGGGGCCACGAGCAGTACTTC.

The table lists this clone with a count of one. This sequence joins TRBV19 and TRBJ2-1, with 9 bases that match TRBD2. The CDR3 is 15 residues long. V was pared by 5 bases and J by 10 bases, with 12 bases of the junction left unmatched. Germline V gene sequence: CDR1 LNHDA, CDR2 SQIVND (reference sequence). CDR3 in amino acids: CASSPTSGRGREQFF. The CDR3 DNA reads TGTGCCAGTAGTCCCACTAGCGGGCGAGGAAGGGAGCAGTTCTTC.

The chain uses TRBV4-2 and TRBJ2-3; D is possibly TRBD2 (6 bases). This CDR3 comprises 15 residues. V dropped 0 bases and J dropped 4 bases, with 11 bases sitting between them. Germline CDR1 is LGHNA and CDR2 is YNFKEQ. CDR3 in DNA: TGTGCCAGCAGCCAAGAATTCGGGAGCTCAGATACGCAGTATTTT. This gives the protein CASSQEFGSSDTQYF.

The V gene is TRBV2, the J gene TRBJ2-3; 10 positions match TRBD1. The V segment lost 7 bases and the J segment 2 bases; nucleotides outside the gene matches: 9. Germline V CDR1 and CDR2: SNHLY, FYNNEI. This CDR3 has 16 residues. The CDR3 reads CASIGTGAHNTDTQYF. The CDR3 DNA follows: TGTGCCAGCATAGGGACAGGGGCACACAACACAGATACGCAGTATTTT.

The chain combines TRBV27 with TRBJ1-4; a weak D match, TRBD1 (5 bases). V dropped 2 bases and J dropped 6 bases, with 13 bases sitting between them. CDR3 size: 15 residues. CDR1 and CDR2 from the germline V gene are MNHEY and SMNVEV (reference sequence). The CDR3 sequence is CASSLPTGGDEKLFF. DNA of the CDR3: TGTGCCAGCAGTTTACCCACCGGGGGGGATGAAAAACTGTTTTTT.

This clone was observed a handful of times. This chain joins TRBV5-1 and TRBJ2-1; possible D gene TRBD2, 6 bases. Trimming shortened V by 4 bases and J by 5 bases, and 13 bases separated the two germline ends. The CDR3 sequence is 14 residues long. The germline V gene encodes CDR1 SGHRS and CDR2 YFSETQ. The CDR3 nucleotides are TGCGCCAGCAGCCCCGTCGGGACTGACAATGAGCAGTTCTTC. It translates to CASSPVGTDNEQFF.

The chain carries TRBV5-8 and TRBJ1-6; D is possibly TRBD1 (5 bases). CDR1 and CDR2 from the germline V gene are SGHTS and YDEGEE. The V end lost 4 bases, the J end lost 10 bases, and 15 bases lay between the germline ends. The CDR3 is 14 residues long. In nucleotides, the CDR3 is TGTGCCAGCAGCCCGGGGAGGGGAGGGTCACCCCTCCACTTT. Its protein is CASSPGRGGSPLHF. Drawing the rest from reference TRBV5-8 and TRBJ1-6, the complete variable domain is EAGVTQSPTHLIKTRGQQATLRCSPISGHTSVYWYQQALGLGLQFLLWYDEGEERNRGNFPPRFSGRQFPNYSSELNVNALELEDSALYLCASSPGRGGSPLHFGNGTRLTVT.

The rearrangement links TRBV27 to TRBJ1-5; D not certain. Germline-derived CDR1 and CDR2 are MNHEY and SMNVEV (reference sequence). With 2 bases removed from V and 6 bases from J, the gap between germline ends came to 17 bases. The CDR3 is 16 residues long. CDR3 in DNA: TGTGCCAGCAGTTTAACAAACCCCGGAGGGAGTCAGCCCCAGCATTTT. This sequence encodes CASSLTNPGGSQPQHF.

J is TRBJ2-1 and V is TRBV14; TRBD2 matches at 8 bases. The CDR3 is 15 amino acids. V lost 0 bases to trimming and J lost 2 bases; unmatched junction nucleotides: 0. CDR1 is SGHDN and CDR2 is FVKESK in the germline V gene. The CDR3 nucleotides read TGTGCCAGCAGCCAAGAGCGGGGGGCCTACAATGAGCAGTTCTTC. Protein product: CASSQERGAYNEQFF.

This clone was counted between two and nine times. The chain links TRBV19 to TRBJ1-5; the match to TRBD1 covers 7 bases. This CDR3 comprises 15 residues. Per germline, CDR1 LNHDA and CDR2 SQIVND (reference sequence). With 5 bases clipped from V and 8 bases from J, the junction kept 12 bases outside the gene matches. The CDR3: CASSLKGQSMKPQHF. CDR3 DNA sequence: TGTGCCAGTAGTCTCAAGGGACAGTCAATGAAGCCCCAGCATTTT.

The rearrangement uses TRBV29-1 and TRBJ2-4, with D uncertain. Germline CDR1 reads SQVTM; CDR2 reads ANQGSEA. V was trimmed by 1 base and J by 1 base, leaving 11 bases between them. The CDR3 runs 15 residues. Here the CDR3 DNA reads TGCAGCGTTGAAGGTTCGGCAGGTGCCAAAAACATTCAGTACTTC. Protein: CSVEGSAGAKNIQYF.